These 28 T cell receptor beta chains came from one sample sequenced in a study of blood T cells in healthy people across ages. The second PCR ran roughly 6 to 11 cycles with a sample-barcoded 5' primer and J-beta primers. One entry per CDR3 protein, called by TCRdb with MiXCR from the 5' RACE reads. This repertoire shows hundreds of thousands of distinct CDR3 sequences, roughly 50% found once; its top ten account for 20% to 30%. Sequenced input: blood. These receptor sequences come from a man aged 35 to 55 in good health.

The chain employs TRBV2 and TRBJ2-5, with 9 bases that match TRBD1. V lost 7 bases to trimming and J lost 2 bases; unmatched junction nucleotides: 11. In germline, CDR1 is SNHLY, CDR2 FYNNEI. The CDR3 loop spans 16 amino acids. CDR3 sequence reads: CASTVLGQGGQETQYF. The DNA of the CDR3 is TGTGCCAGCACCGTGCTGGGACAGGGTGGACAAGAGACCCAGTACTTC.

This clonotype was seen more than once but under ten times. The CDR3 loop is CSVERVGNTQYF. The CDR3 DNA reads TGCAGCGTTGAAAGGGTCGGAAACACGCAGTATTTT. The V call is TRBV29-1, the J call TRBJ2-3; D not certain. Trimming removed 2 bases at V and 9 bases at J, with 12 bases between. The germline gives CDR1 SQVTM, CDR2 ANQGSEA. The CDR3 has 12 amino acids.

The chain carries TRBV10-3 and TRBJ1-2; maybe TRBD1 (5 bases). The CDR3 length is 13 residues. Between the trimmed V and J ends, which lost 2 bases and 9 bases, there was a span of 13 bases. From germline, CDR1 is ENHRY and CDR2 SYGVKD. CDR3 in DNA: TGTGCCATCAGTGAGGACAGCCTAAGAAGCTACACCTTC. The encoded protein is CAISEDSLRSYTF.

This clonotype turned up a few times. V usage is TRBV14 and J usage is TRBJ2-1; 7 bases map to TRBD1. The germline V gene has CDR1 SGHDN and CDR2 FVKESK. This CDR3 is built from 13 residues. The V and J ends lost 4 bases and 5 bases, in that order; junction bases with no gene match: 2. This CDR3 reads CASSRDRHNEQFF. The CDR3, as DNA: TGTGCCAGCAGCCGGGACAGACACAATGAGCAGTTCTTC.

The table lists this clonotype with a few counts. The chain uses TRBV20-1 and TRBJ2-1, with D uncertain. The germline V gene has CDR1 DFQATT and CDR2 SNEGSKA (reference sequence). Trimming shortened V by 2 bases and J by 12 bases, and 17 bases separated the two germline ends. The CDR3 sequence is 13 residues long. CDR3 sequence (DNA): TGCAGTGCTAGATCCGCGATGGGTGTGGGGCAGTTCTTC. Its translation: CSARSAMGVGQFF.

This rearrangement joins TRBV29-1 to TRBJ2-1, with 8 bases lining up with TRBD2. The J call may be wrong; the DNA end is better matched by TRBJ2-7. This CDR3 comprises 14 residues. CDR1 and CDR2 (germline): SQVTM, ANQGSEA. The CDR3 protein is CSALGGGIYNEQYF. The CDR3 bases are TGCAGCGCTTTAGGCGGGGGGATTTACAATGAGCAGTACTTC.

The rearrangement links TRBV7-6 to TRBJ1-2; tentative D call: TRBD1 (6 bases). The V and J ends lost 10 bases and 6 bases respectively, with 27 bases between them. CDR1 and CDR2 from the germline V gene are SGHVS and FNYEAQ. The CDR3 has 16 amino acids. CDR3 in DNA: TGTGCCATCTCCTTCGGGGGCGGCCAGGGGATCGATGGCTACACCTTC. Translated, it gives CAISFGGGQGIDGYTF.

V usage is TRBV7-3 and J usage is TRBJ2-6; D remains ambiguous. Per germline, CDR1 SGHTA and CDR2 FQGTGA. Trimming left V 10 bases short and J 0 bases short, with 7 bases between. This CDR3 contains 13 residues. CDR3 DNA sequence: TGTGCCACCAGAGGCTCTGGGGCCAACGTCCTGACTTTC. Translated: CATRGSGANVLTF. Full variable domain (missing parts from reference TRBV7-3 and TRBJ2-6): GAGVSQTPSNKVTEKGKYVELRCDPISGHTALYWYRQSLGQGPEFLIYFQGTGAADDSGLPNDRFFAVRPEGSVSTLKIQRTERGDSAVYLCATRGSGANVLTFGAGSRLTVL.

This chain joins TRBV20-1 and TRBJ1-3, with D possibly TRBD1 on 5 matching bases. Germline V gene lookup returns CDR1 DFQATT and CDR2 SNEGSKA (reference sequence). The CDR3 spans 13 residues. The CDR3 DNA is TGCAGCTGGGTCCAAAGTGGGGCAAACACCATATATTTT. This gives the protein CSWVQSGANTIYF.

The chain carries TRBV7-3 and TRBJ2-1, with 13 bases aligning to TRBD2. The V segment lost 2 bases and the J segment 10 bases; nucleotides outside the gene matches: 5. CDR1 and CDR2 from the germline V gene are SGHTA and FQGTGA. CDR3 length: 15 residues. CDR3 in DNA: TGTGCCAGCAGCTTAGAACTAGCGGGAGGGCAGGAGCAGTTCTTC. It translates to CASSLELAGGQEQFF.

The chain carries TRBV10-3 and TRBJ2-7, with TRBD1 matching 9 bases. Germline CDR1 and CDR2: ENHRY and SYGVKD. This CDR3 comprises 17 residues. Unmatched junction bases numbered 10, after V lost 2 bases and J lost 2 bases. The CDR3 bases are TGTGCCATCAGTGAGAGTAGCATAGGACAGGGGACCTACGAGCAGTACTTC. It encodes CAISESSIGQGTYEQYF.

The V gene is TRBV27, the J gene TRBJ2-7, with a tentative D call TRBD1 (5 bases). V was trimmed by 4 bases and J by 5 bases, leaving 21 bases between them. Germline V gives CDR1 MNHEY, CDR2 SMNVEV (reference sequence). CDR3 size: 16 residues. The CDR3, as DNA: TGTGCCAGCAGTTATTCGCTAGGGGTGGGGTTCCACGAGCAGTACTTC. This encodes CASSYSLGVGFHEQYF.

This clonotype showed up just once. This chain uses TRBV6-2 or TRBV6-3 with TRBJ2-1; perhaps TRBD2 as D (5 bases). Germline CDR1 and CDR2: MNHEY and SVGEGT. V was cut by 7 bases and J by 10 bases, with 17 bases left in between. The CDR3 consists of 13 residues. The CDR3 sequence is CASKLSGGGEQFF. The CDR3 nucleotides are TGTGCCAGCAAACTAAGCGGAGGCGGGGAGCAGTTCTTC.

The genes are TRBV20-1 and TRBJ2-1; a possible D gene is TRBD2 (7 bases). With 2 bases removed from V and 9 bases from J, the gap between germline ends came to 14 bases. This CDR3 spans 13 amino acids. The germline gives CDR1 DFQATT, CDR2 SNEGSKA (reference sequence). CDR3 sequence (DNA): TGCAGTGCTAGAACCCTGCGGGGGCTTGAGCAGTTCTTC. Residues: CSARTLRGLEQFF.

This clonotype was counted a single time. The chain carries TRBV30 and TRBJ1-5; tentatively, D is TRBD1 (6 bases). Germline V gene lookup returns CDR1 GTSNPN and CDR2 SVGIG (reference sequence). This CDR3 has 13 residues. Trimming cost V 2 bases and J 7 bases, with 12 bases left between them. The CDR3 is CAWSPQGYQPQHF. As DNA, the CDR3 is TGTGCCTGGAGTCCACAGGGATACCAGCCCCAGCATTTT.

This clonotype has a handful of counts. The CDR3 here is CASSQALGQPAYEQYF. CDR3 bases: TGCGCCAGCAGCCAAGCTTTGGGACAGCCGGCCTACGAGCAGTACTTC. The V and J genes are TRBV4-1 and TRBJ2-7; 7 bases are a match to TRBD1. Per germline, CDR1 MGHRA and CDR2 YSYEKL. The J segment lost 2 bases and the V segment lost 1 base, leaving 8 bases of the junction unmatched. The CDR3 length is 16 residues.

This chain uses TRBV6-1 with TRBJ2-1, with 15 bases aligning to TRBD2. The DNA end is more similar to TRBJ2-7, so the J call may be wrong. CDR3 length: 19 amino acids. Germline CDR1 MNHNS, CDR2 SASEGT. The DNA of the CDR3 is TGTGCCAGCAGAAGCCAGTTCGGGACTAGCGGGAGGCGGTTCAATGAGCAGTACTTC. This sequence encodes CASRSQFGTSGRRFNEQYF.

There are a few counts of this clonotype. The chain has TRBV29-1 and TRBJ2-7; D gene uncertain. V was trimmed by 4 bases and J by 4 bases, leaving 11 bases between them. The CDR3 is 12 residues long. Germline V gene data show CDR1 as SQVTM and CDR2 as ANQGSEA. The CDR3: CSVGPSSYEQYF. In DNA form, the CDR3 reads TGCAGCGTTGGTCCCAGTTCTTACGAGCAGTACTTC.

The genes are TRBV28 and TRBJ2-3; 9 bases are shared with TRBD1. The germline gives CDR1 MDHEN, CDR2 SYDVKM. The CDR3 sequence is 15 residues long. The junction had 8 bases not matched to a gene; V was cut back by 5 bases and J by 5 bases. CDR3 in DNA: TGTGCCAGCAGTCAGTACAGGGGGCGGAAAGATACGCAGTATTTT. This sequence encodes CASSQYRGRKDTQYF.

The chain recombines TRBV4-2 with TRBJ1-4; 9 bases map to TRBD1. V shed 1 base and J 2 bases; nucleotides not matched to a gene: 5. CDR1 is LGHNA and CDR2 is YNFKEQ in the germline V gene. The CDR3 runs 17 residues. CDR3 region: CASSQGQGGRTNEKLFF. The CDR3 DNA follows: TGTGCCAGCAGCCAAGGACAGGGGGGTCGCACTAATGAAAAACTGTTTTTT.

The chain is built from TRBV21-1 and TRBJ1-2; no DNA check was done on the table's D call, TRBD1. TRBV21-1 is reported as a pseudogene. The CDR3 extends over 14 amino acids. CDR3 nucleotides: TGTGCCAGCAGCCACCGGGCCAAATACTATGGCTACACCTTC. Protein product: CASSHRAKYYGYTF.

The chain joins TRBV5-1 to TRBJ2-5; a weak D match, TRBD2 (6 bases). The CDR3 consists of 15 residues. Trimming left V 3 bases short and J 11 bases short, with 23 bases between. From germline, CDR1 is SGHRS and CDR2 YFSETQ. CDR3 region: CASSWGLGLGNEQYF. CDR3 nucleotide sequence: TGCGCCAGCAGCTGGGGACTGGGTCTTGGGAATGAGCAGTACTTC.

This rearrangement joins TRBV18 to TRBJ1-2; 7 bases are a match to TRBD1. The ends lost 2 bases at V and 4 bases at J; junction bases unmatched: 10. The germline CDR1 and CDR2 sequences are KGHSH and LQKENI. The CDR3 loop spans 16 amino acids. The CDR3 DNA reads TGTGCCAGCTCACCAAAGGGGGCCACTTTTTCCTATGGCTACACCTTC. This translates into CASSPKGATFSYGYTF.

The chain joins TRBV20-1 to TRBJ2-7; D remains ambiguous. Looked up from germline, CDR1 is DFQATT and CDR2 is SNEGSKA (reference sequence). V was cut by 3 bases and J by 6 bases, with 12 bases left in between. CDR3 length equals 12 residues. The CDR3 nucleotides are TGCAGTGCTAGTTCTAAACGCTCCGAGCAGTACTTC. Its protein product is CSASSKRSEQYF.

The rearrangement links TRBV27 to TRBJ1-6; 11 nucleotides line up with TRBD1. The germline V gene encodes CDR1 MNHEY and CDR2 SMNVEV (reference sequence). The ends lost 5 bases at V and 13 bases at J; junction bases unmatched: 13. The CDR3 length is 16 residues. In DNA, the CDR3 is TGTGCCAGCAGTAAATGGACAGGGGGCTCTACTTCGCCCCTCCACTTT. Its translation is CASSKWTGGSTSPLHF.

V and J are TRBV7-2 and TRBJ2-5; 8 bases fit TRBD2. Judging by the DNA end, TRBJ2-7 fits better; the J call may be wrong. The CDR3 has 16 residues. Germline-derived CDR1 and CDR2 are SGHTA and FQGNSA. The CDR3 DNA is TGTGCCAGCAGCTTAGGCGACCCGGGACTAGGAGTCGAGCAGTACTTC. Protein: CASSLGDPGLGVEQYF.

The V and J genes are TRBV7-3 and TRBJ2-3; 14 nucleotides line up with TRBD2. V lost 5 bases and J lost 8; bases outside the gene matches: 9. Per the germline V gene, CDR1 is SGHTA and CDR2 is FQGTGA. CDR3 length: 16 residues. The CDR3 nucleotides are TGTGCCAGCAGCCAGGAATCGGGACTAGCGGGAGTTACGCAGTATTTT. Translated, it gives CASSQESGLAGVTQYF.

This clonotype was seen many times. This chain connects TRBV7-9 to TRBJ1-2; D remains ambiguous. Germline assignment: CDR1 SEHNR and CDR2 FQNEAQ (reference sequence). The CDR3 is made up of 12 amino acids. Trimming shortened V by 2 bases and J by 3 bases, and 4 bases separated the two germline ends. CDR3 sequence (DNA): TGTGCCAGCAGCTTATCCGACTATGGCTACACCTTC. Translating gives CASSLSDYGYTF.